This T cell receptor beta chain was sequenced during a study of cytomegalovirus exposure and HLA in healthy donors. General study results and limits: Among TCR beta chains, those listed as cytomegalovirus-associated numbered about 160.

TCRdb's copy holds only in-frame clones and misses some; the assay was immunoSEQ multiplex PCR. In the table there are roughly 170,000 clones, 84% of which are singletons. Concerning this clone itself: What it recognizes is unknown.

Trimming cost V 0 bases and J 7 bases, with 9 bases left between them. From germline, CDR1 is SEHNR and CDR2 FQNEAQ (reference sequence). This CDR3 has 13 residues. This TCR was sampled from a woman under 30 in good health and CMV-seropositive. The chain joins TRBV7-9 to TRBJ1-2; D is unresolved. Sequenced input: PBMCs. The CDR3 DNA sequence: TGTGCCAGCAGCTTAGCCAGGCACGGTGGCTACACCTTC. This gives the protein CASSLARHGGYTF.